Presented here are 2 T cell receptor beta chains from one specimen sequenced in a study of identical twins. TCRdb used MiXCR to reprocess the 5' RACE reads, holding one entry per CDR3 protein. Here the sample spans approximately 230,000 distinct CDR3 sequences, over 12% being singletons. Sequenced: memory (CD45RO+) T cells sorted from blood. The receptors derive from a woman aged 18-35 years in good health.

CDR3 sequence: CSAPSGGTGEQYF. As DNA, the CDR3 is TGCAGTGCACCTAGCGGGGGTACGGGCGAGCAGTACTTC. The chain recombines TRBV20-1 with TRBJ2-7, with TRBD2 matching 10 bases. Germline V CDR1 and CDR2: DFQATT, SNEGSKA (reference sequence). The CDR3 loop spans 13 amino acids. The V gene end was trimmed by 6 bases and the J gene end by 6 bases; junction bases not matched to a gene: 8.

V and J are TRBV6-2 or TRBV6-3 and TRBJ2-3; the match to TRBD1 covers 10 bases. This CDR3 is 15 amino acids long. Germline trimming cut 6 bases from V and 6 bases from J; bases unmatched to any gene: 9. Germline CDR1 MNHEY, CDR2 SVGEGT. The CDR3: CASSTGTGDGDTQYF. CDR3 sequence (DNA): TGTGCCAGCAGCACCGGGACAGGGGACGGGGATACGCAGTATTTT.